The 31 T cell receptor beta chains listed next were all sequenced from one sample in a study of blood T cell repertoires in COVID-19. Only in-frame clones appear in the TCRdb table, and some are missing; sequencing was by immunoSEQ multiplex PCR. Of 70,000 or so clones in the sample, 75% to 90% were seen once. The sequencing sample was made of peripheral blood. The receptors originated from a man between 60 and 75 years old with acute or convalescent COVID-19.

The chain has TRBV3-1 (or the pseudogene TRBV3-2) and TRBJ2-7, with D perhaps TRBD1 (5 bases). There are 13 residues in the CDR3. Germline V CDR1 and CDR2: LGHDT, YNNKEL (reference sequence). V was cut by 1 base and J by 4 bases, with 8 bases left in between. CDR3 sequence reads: CASSQARGYEQYF. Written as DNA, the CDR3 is TGTGCCAGCAGCCAAGCTAGGGGTTACGAGCAGTACTTC.

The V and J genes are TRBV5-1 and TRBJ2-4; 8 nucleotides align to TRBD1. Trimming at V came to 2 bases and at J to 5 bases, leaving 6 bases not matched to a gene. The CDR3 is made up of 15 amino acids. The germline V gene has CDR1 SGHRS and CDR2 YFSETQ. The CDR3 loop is CASSFGTGSQNIQYF. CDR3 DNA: TGCGCCAGCAGCTTCGGGACAGGAAGCCAAAACATTCAGTACTTC.

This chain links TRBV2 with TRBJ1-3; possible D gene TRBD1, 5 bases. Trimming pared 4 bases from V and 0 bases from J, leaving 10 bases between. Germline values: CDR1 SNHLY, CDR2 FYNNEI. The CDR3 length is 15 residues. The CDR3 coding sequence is TGTGCCAGCAGTGTACAGGTGCTCTCTGGAAACACCATATATTTT. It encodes CASSVQVLSGNTIYF. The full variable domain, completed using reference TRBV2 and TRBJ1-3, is EPEVTQTPSHQVTQMGQEVILRCVPISNHLYFYWYRQILGQKVEFLVSFYNNEISEKSEIFDDQFSVERPDGSNFTLKIRSTKLEDSAMYFCASSVQVLSGNTIYFGEGSWLTVV.

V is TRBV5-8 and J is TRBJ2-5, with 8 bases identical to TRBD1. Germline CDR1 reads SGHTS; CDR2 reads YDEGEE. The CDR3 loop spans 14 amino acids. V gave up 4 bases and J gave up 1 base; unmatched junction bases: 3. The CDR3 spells CASSQGQAQETQYF. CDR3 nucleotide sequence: TGTGCCAGCAGCCAGGGACAGGCCCAAGAGACCCAGTACTTC.

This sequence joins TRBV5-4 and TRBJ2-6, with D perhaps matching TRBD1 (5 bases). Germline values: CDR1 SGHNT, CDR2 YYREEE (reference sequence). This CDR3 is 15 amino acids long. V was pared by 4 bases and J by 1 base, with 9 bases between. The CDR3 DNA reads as TGTGCCAGCAGCGCTCCAGGGTCTGGGGCCAACGTCCTGACTTTC. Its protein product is CASSAPGSGANVLTF.

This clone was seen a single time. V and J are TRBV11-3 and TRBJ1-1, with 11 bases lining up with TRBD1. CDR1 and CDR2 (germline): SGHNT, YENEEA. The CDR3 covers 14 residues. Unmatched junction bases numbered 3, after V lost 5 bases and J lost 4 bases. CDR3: CASSRGQGATEAFF. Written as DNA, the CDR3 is TGTGCCAGCAGCCGAGGACAGGGGGCCACTGAAGCTTTCTTT.

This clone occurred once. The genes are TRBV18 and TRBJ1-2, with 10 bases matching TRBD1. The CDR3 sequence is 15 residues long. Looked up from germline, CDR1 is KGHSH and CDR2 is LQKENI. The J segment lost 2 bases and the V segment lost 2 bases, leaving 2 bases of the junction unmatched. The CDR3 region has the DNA TGTGCCAGCTCACCAGACAGGGGGCTGAACTATGGCTACACCTTC. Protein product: CASSPDRGLNYGYTF.

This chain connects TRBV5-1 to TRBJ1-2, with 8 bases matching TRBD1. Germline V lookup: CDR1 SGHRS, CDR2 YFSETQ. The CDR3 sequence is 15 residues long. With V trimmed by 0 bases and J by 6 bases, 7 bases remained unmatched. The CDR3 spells CASSLETGGSDGYTF. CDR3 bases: TGCGCCAGCAGCTTGGAAACAGGGGGGTCGGATGGCTACACCTTC. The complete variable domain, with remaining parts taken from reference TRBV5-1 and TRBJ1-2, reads KAGVTQTPRYLIKTRGQQVTLSCSPISGHRSVSWYQQTPGQGLQFLFEYFSETQRNKGNFPGRFSGRQFSNSRSEMNVSTLELGDSALYLCASSLETGGSDGYTFGSGTRLTVV.

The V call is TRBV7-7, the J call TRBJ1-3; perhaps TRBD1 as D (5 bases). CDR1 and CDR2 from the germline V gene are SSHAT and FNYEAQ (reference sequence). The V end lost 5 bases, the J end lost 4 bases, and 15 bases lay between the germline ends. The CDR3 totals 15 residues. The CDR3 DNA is TGTGCCAGCAGCCCAGAAGGGGTGATCGGAAACACCATATATTTT. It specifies CASSPEGVIGNTIYF.

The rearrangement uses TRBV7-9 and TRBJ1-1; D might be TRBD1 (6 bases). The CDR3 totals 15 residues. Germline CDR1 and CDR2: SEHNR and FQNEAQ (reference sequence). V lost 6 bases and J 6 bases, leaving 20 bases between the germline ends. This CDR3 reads CASSTLGGVVAEAFF. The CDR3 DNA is TGTGCCAGCAGTACTCTAGGGGGGGTCGTGGCTGAAGCTTTCTTT.

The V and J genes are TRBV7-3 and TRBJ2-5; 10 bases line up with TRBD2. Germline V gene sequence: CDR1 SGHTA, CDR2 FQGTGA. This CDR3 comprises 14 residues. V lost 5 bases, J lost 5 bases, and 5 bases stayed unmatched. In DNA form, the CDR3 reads TGTGCCAGCAGCGCAGGACTAGCGGTCGAGACCCAGTACTTC. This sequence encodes CASSAGLAVETQYF.

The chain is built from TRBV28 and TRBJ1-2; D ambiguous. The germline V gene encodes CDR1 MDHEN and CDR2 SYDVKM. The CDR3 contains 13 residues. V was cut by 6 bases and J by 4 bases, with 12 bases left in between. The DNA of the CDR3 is TGTGCCAGCAGCCAAACAGAGGGCTATGGCTACACCTTC. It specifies CASSQTEGYGYTF.

The CDR3 is CASSVLAGEGETQYF. CDR3 nucleotide sequence: TGTGCCAGCAGCGTGCTAGCGGGGGAGGGAGAGACCCAGTACTTC. The gene calls are TRBV9 and TRBJ2-5; 10 bases fit TRBD2. The CDR3 spans 15 residues. V trimming: 2 bases; J trimming: 4 bases; junction bases outside the gene matches: 5. CDR1 and CDR2 from the germline V gene are SGDLS and YYNGEE.

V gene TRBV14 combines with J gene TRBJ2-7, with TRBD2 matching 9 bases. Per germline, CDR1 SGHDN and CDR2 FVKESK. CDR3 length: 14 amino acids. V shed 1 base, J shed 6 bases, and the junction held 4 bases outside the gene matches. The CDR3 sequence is CASSQASGRSEQYF. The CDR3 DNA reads TGTGCCAGCAGCCAAGCGAGCGGGAGGAGCGAGCAGTACTTC.

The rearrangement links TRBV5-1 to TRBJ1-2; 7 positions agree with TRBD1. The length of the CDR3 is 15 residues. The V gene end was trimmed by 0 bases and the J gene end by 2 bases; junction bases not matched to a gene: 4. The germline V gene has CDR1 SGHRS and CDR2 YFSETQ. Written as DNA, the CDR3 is TGCGCCAGCAGCTTGGCGGGACAGACGAACTATGGCTACACCTTC. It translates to CASSLAGQTNYGYTF.

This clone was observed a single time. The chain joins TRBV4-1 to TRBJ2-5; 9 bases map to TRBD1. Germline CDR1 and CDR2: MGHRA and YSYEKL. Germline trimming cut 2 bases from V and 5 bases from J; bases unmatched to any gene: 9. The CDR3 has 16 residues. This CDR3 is CASSQTRTGTGETQYF. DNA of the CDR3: TGCGCCAGCAGCCAAACTCGCACCGGGACAGGGGAGACCCAGTACTTC.

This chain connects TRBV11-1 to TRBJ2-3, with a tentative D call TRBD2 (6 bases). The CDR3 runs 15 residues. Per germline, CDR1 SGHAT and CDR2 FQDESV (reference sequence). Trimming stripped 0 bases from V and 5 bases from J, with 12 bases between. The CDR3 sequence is CASSLAAGGVDTQYF. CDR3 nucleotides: TGTGCCAGCAGCTTAGCAGCTGGAGGGGTAGATACGCAGTATTTT.

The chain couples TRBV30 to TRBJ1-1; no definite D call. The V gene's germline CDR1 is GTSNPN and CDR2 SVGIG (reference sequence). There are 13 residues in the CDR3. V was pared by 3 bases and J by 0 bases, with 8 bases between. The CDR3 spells CAWRLQMNTEAFF. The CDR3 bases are TGTGCCTGGAGGTTACAGATGAACACTGAAGCTTTCTTT.

CDR3 nucleotide sequence: TGTGCCTGGGCCGCGGGGGGCCAAGAGACCCAGTACTTC. This codes for CAWAAGGQETQYF. This chain joins TRBV30 and TRBJ2-5, with 8 positions matching TRBD2. Germline lookup yields CDR1 GTSNPN and CDR2 SVGIG (reference sequence). The CDR3 totals 13 residues. The junction had 3 bases not matched to a gene; V was cut back by 5 bases and J by 1 base.

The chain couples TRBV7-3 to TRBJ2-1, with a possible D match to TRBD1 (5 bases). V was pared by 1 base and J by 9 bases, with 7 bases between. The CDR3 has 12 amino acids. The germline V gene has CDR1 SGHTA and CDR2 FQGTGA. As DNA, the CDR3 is TGTGCCAGCAGCTTAAATCAGGGTGAGCAGTTCTTC. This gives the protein CASSLNQGEQFF.

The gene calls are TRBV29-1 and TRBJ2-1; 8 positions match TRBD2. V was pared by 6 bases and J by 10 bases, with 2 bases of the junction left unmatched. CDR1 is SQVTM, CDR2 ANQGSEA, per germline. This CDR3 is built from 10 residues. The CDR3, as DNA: TGCAGCGTAGGGACTAGGGAGCAGTTCTTC. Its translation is CSVGTREQFF.

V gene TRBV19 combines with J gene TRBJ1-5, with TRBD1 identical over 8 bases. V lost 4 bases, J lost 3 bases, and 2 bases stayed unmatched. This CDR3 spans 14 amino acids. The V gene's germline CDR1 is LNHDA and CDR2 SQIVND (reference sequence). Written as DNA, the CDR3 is TGTGCCAGTAGTACAGGGGGCTACAATCAGCCCCAGCATTTT. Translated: CASSTGGYNQPQHF.

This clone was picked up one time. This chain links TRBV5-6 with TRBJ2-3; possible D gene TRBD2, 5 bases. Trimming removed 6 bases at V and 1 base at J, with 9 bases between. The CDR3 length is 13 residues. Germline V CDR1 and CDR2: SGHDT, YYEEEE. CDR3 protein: CASILGGTDTQYF. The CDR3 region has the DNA TGTGCCAGCATCCTCGGGGGCACAGATACGCAGTATTTT.

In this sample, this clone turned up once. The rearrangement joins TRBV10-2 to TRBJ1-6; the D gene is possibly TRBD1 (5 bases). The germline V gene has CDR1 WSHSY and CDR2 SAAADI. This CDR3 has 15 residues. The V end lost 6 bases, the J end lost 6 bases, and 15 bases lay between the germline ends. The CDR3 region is CASRPDSTFNSPLHF. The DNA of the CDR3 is TGCGCCAGCAGGCCCGACAGTACTTTTAATTCACCCCTCCACTTT.

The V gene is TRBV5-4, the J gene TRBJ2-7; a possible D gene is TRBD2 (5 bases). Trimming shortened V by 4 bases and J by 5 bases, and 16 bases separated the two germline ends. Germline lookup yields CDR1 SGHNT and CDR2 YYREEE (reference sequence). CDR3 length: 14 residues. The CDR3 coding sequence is TGTGCCAGCAGCCCAGGTCGGTCCGGGGACGAGCAGTACTTC. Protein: CASSPGRSGDEQYF.

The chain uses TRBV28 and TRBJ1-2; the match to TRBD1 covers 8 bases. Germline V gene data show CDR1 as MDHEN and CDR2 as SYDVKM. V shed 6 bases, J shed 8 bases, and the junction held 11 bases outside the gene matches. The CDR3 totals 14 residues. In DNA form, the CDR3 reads TGTGCCAGCAGGGGCGGACAGGGCTATTACGGCTACACCTTC. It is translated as CASRGGQGYYGYTF.

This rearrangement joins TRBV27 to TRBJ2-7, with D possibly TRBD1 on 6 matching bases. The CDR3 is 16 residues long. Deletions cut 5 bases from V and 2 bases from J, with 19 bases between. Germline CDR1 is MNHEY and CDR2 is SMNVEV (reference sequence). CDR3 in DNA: TGTGCCAGCAGTAAAGACCCGGGACACTTACCCTACGAGCAGTACTTC. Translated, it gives CASSKDPGHLPYEQYF.

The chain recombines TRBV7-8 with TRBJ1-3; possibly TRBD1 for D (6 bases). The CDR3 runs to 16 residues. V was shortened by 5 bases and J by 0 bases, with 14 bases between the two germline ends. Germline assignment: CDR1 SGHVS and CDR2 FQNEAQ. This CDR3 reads CASSAETGSSGNTIYF. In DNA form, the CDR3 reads TGTGCCAGCAGCGCAGAAACAGGGAGCTCTGGAAACACCATATATTTT.

Written as DNA, the CDR3 is TGTGCCAGCTCACCAGGTGGGGGGGGTATGAACACTGAAGCTTTCTTT. Amino acids: CASSPGGGGMNTEAFF. The chain has TRBV18 and TRBJ1-1; a possible D gene is TRBD1 (5 bases). The germline V and J ends were trimmed by 2 bases and 0 bases, with 13 bases remaining between them. Germline CDR1 reads KGHSH; CDR2 reads LQKENI. The CDR3 covers 16 residues. The complete variable domain, with remaining parts taken from reference TRBV18 and TRBJ1-1, reads NAGVMQNPRHLVRRRGQEARLRCSPMKGHSHVYWYRQLPEEGLKFMVYLQKENIIDESGMPKERFSAEFPKEGPSILRIQQVVRGDSAAYFCASSPGGGGMNTEAFFGQGTRLTVV.

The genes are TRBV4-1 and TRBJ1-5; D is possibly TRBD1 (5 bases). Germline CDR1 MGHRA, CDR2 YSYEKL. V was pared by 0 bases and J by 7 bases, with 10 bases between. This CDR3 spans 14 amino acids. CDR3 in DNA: TGCGCCAGCAGCCAAGATAGACAGTTCCAGCCCCAGCATTTT. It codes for CASSQDRQFQPQHF.

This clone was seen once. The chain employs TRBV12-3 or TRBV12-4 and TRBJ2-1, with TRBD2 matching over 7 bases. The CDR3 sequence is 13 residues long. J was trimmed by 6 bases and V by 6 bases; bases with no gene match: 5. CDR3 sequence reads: CASSPSGINEQFF. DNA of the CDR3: TGTGCCAGCAGCCCAAGCGGGATCAATGAGCAGTTCTTC.